The rows below give T cell receptor beta chains drawn from one sample of a study of PD-1 blockade in classical Hodgkin lymphoma. Using immunoSEQ multiplex PCR, the repertoire was profiled, and TCRdb retains in-frame clones only, with some absent. This sample has roughly 94,000 clones, with 85% to 95% found just once. This material consisted of peripheral blood mononuclear cells (PBMCs), taken before the fourth cycle of nivolumab. These receptors were collected from a human donor with classical Hodgkin lymphoma. Each CDR3 is given with its conserved first and last residue. The D gene is left open where the match is weak.

j_call: TRBJ1-4
v_call: TRBV12-5
d_call: NA
cdr3_aa: CASGSSWTLLNEKLFF
cdr3_nt: TGTGCTAGTGGTTCCTCCTGGACATTACTTAATGAAAAACTGTTTTTT

j_call: TRBJ1-4
v_call: TRBV6-5
d_call: TRBD1
cdr3_aa: CASSYRTGFGNEKLFF
cdr3_nt: TGTGCCAGCAGTTACCGGACAGGTTTCGGTAATGAAAAACTGTTTTTT

j_call: TRBJ1-2
v_call: TRBV27
d_call: NA
cdr3_aa: CASKGLNYGYTF
cdr3_nt: TGTGCCAGCAAGGGCTTGAACTATGGCTACACCTTC

j_call: TRBJ2-7
v_call: TRBV18
d_call: NA
cdr3_aa: CASSPGQFYEQYF
cdr3_nt: TGTGCCAGCTCACCGGGACAATTTTACGAGCAGTACTTC

j_call: TRBJ1-1
v_call: TRBV30
d_call: NA
cdr3_aa: CAWSPFVNTEAFF
cdr3_nt: TGTGCCTGGAGTCCATTCGTAAACACTGAAGCTTTCTTT

j_call: TRBJ1-5
v_call: TRBV27
d_call: NA
cdr3_aa: CASSPRPYPYNQPQHF
cdr3_nt: TGTGCCAGCAGTCCGCGACCTTACCCTTACAATCAGCCCCAGCATTTT

j_call: TRBJ1-3
v_call: TRBV5-1
d_call: TRBD1
cdr3_aa: CASSTGQAISGNTIYF
cdr3_nt: TGCGCCAGCAGCACGGGACAGGCAATCTCTGGAAACACCATATATTTT

j_call: TRBJ2-7
v_call: TRBV6-5
d_call: NA
cdr3_aa: CASSHRQGSYEQYF
cdr3_nt: TGTGCCAGCAGCCACAGGCAGGGTTCCTACGAGCAGTACTTC

j_call: TRBJ2-2
v_call: TRBV20-1
d_call: NA
cdr3_aa: CSAHRVGELFF
cdr3_nt: TGCAGTGCTCACAGAGTCGGGGAGCTGTTTTTT

j_call: TRBJ1-2
v_call: TRBV9
d_call: NA
cdr3_aa: CASSPHRGNGYTF
cdr3_nt: TGTGCCAGCAGCCCCCACCGGGGAAATGGCTACACCTTC